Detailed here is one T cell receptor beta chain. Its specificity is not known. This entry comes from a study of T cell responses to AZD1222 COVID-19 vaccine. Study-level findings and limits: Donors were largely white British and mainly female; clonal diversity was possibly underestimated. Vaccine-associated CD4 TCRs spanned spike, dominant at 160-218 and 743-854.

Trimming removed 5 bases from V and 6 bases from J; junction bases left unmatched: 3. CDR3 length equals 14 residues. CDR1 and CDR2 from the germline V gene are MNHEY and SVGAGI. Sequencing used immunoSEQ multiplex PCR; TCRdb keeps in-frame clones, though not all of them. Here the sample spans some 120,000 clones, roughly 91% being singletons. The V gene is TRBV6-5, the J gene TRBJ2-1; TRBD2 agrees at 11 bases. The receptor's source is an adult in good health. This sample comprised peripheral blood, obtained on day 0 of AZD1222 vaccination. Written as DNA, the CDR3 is TGTGCCAGCAGTCTAGCGGGAGGTTTCAATGAGCAGTTCTTC. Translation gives CASSLAGGFNEQFF.